This T cell receptor (beta chain) comes out of a study of shared clonotypes between healthy human individuals. The protocol was immunoSEQ multiplex PCR, while the TCRdb copy is restricted to in-frame clones and leaves out a portion. The table lists 2 million to 3 million clones, under 95% of them singletons, with approximately 0.36% in the top ten. The germline CDR1 and CDR2 sequences are SGHAT and FQNNGV. The germline V and J ends were trimmed by 5 bases and 6 bases, with 17 bases remaining between them. The CDR3 totals 14 residues. With respect to this clone: Its antigen is still unknown.

Study-level findings and limits: Naive subsets, compared against memory subsets, generally had larger estimated richness values.

The rearrangement links TRBV11-2 to TRBJ2-7; D is perhaps TRBD1 (6 bases). What was sequenced was naive CD4+ T cells from PBMCs. Stated subset: CD45RA+ positively selected. This receptor was obtained from a man aged 18 to 30 in good health. Some clones in this sample may be carry-over from other donors' samples. As DNA, the CDR3 is TGTGCCAGCAGCAACAGGGCGGCGGGTCGCGAGCAGTACTTC. Translation gives CASSNRAAGREQYF.